The source of this TCR beta chain is a study of cytomegalovirus exposure and HLA in healthy donors. On the study more broadly: Out of fewer than 500 genotyped donors, 81% belonged to the Caucasian-associated ancestry cluster.

The PCR employed 60 Vbeta primers together with 13 Jbeta primers. Sequencing used immunoSEQ multiplex PCR; TCRdb keeps in-frame clones, though not all of them. Here the sample spans under 200,000 clones, 79% being singletons. A remark on this clone: Its specificity is unknown.

All donors participated as healthy donors of bone marrow. The CDR3 is made up of 18 amino acids. The germline CDR1 and CDR2 sequences are SGHNT and YYREEE (reference sequence). The ends lost 0 bases at V and 4 bases at J; junction bases unmatched: 8. Whole-study findings and limits: Later work found most CMV-associated TCR beta chains apparently HLA-restricted. Productive status was seen about 87% or about 30% of the time for most TCR beta V segments in an earlier analysis.

The clonotype comes from a man aged 35 to 55 in good health and CMV-seronegative. Sequencing was performed on PBMCs. The rearrangement uses TRBV5-4 and TRBJ2-2; 11 bases are shared with TRBD2. This CDR3 is CASSLDLTSGSFTGELFF. In nucleotides, the CDR3 is TGTGCCAGCAGCTTGGATCTTACTAGCGGGAGTTTCACCGGGGAGCTGTTTTTT.